Following are 30 T cell receptor beta chains from one sample sequenced in a study of blood T cells in healthy people across ages. A sample-barcoded 5' primer and a J-beta primer mix were used in a second PCR of about 7 to 12 cycles. TCRdb re-called the 5' RACE reads through MiXCR, storing one row per CDR3 protein. The repertoire consists of about a million distinct CDR3 sequences, with approximately 38% occurring once and the leading ten covering around 13%. Input material: blood. Every receptor here comes from a man aged 18 to 30 in good health.

The genes are TRBV20-1 and TRBJ2-5; D possibly matches TRBD1 or TRBD2 (5 bases each). Germline V gene data show CDR1 as DFQATT and CDR2 as SNEGSKA (reference sequence). The CDR3 covers 14 residues. V was cut by 0 bases and J by 5 bases, with 13 bases left in between. CDR3 sequence: CSARDVGPAETQYF. DNA for the CDR3: TGCAGTGCTAGAGATGTGGGACCTGCCGAGACCCAGTACTTC.

The rearrangement uses TRBV9 and TRBJ2-3; D unclear. This CDR3 comprises 14 residues. The germline V gene has CDR1 SGDLS and CDR2 YYNGEE. V lost 4 bases, J lost 4 bases, and 13 bases lay in between. The CDR3: CASSPPMGSDTQYF. The CDR3 DNA reads as TGTGCCAGCAGCCCTCCGATGGGGTCAGATACGCAGTATTTT.

The V gene is TRBV7-9, the J gene TRBJ1-5, with D hard to call. Germline CDR1 and CDR2: SEHNR and FQNEAQ (reference sequence). CDR3 length: 12 residues. Trimming left V 5 bases short and J 5 bases short, with 7 bases between. The CDR3 protein is CASSHGDQPQHF. DNA for the CDR3: TGTGCCAGCAGCCACGGAGATCAGCCCCAGCATTTT.

In this sample, this clonotype turned up once. The rearrangement joins TRBV5-1 to TRBJ2-2; possible D gene TRBD1, 6 bases. Germline lookup yields CDR1 SGHRS and CDR2 YFSETQ. Trimming left V 1 base short and J 5 bases short, with 9 bases between. The CDR3 spans 14 residues. The CDR3 reads CASSLTGWTGELFF. The CDR3 coding sequence is TGCGCCAGCAGCTTGACAGGGTGGACCGGGGAGCTGTTTTTT.

The J gene is TRBJ2-1, the V gene TRBV20-1, with D tentatively TRBD1 or TRBD2 (5 bases each). The J call may be faulty, since TRBJ2-7 better matches the DNA end. The CDR3 runs 14 residues. From germline, CDR1 is DFQATT and CDR2 SNEGSKA (reference sequence). CDR3 in DNA: TGCAGTGCCCAGACTAACGGGGCGTACAATGAGCAGTACTTC. Translated, it gives CSAQTNGAYNEQYF.

The V and J genes are TRBV6-6 and TRBJ2-7, with 7 bases identical to TRBD1. V was clipped by 9 bases and J by 7 bases; unmatched bases: 9. The CDR3 is 12 amino acids. Germline CDR1 reads MNHNY; CDR2 reads SVGAGI (reference sequence). CDR3 sequence (DNA): TGTGCCAGTGGACAGGCGGTAGGTGAGCAGTACTTC. Protein product: CASGQAVGEQYF.

This clonotype has a handful of counts. The V gene is TRBV27, the J gene TRBJ1-6; TRBD1 might be the D (5 bases). Trimming took 3 bases from V and 12 from J, leaving 9 bases between them. From germline, CDR1 is MNHEY and CDR2 SMNVEV (reference sequence). The CDR3 is made up of 12 amino acids. In nucleotides, the CDR3 is TGTGCCAGCAGTTTCGTTAGGGGACCCCTCCACTTT. Its protein is CASSFVRGPLHF.

At least ten counts were recorded for this clonotype. The V and J genes are TRBV7-8 and TRBJ2-5; 12 bases fit TRBD2. Looked up from germline, CDR1 is SGHVS and CDR2 is FQNEAQ. The CDR3 has 18 amino acids. Trimming took 5 bases from V and 2 from J; bases not matched to a gene: 12. CDR3 DNA: TGTGCCAGCAGCCTCCCGACTAGCGGGGGTTTAATGCAAGAGACCCAGTACTTC. Translated: CASSLPTSGGLMQETQYF.

The gene calls are TRBV7-6 and TRBJ2-4; 7 bases are shared with TRBD1. The length of the CDR3 is 15 residues. With 1 base clipped from V and 4 bases from J, the junction kept 4 bases outside the gene matches. Germline V gene lookup returns CDR1 SGHVS and CDR2 FNYEAQ. The CDR3 loop is CASSLEGGPKNIQYF. As DNA, the CDR3 is TGTGCCAGCAGCTTAGAAGGGGGCCCAAAAAACATTCAGTACTTC.

This clonotype was detected a few times. The rearrangement joins TRBV10-3 to TRBJ1-5, with a possible D match to TRBD1 (6 bases). CDR1 and CDR2 from the germline V gene are ENHRY and SYGVKD. The CDR3 is 15 amino acids. Trimming pared 2 bases from V and 2 bases from J, leaving 10 bases between. The CDR3 nucleotides are TGTGCCATCAGTGAGCAAAAGGGGGGCAATCAGCCCCAGCATTTT. Translation: CAISEQKGGNQPQHF.

V gene TRBV5-1 combines with J gene TRBJ2-3, with TRBD2 as a possible D gene (5 bases). This CDR3 has 13 amino acids. V lost 2 bases and J 6 bases, leaving 10 bases between the germline ends. CDR1 is SGHRS and CDR2 is YFSETQ in the germline V gene. CDR3 in DNA: TGCGCCAGCAGCTTTGAGAGGGCGGATACGCAGTATTTT. Its protein is CASSFERADTQYF.

This clonotype was found a few times. The V call is TRBV5-4, the J call TRBJ2-3; no definite D call. The germline V gene has CDR1 SGHNT and CDR2 YYREEE (reference sequence). This CDR3 has 13 residues. The V and J ends lost 4 bases and 4 bases respectively, with 10 bases between them. CDR3 sequence: CASSTMGADTQYF. The CDR3 DNA reads TGTGCCAGCAGCACCATGGGCGCAGATACGCAGTATTTT.

This clonotype was picked up many times. The V and J genes are TRBV4-3 and TRBJ2-3; D is perhaps TRBD1 (5 bases). The V gene lost 1 base and the J gene lost 3 bases, with 11 bases spanning the gap. Per germline, CDR1 LGHNA and CDR2 YSLEER. The CDR3 totals 15 residues. The CDR3 DNA follows: TGCGCCAGCAGCCAAGCAGGGCGTTTTACAGATACGCAGTATTTT. Its translation: CASSQAGRFTDTQYF.

This clonotype was picked up a small number of times. The rearrangement uses TRBV6-6 and TRBJ1-2; TRBD1 might be the D (6 bases). Germline CDR1 reads MNHNY; CDR2 reads SVGAGI (reference sequence). CDR3 length equals 12 residues. Trimming took off 10 bases at V and 7 bases at J, with 16 bases between the two ends. CDR3 nucleotides: TGTGCCACCTCACCAGGGGACGGTGGCTACACCTTC. It codes for CATSPGDGGYTF.

This clonotype was seen more than once but under ten times. The V and J genes are TRBV29-1 and TRBJ1-1; 7 bases are shared with TRBD1. The V segment lost 3 bases and the J segment 1 base; nucleotides outside the gene matches: 2. This CDR3 is 13 amino acids long. Germline assignment: CDR1 SQVTM and CDR2 ANQGSEA. For the CDR3, the DNA is TGCAGCGTTGAGGGACAGAGGAACACTGAAGCTTTCTTT. It translates to CSVEGQRNTEAFF.

The chain links TRBV3-1 to TRBJ2-7; no definite D call. The CDR3 runs 14 residues. Germline V gives CDR1 LGHDT, CDR2 YNNKEL (reference sequence). Trimming left V 4 bases short and J 5 bases short, with 15 bases between. The CDR3 nucleotides are TGTGCCAGCAGCCTCCCGGGTGGCGCTAACGAGCAGTACTTC. Protein: CASSLPGGANEQYF.

The chain joins TRBV10-3 to TRBJ1-1; 8 bases line up with TRBD1. V shed 2 bases and J 7 bases; nucleotides not matched to a gene: 9. Germline V gives CDR1 ENHRY, CDR2 SYGVKD. The CDR3 extends over 15 amino acids. The CDR3 nucleotides are TGTGCCATCAGTGAGGGACAGGGTAAGAATGATGAAGCTTTCTTT. Its protein product is CAISEGQGKNDEAFF.

This clonotype was seen a few times. CDR3 sequence: CASSPRVRVTEAFF. The CDR3 DNA follows: TGTGCCAGCAGCCCTCGGGTCAGGGTGACTGAAGCTTTCTTT. The chain joins TRBV7-2 to TRBJ1-1; D might be TRBD1 (5 bases). Germline V gene lookup returns CDR1 SGHTA and CDR2 FQGNSA. The CDR3 consists of 14 residues. V was cut by 5 bases and J by 5 bases, with 15 bases left in between.

This clonotype appeared a few times. The rearrangement uses TRBV6-5 and TRBJ2-7; 7 nucleotides align to TRBD1. In germline, CDR1 is MNHEY, CDR2 SVGAGI. The CDR3 has 12 amino acids. The V segment lost 6 bases and the J segment 5 bases; nucleotides outside the gene matches: 4. CDR3 bases: TGTGCCAGCAGCTGGGACAGAAACGAGCAGTACTTC. Translated, it gives CASSWDRNEQYF.

This clonotype was counted between two and nine times. The CDR3 spells CASSPEAQTTNEKLFF. CDR3 sequence (DNA): TGCGCCAGCAGCCCGGAGGCGCAGACAACTAATGAAAAACTGTTTTTT. This chain connects TRBV5-1 to TRBJ1-4; D gene ambiguous. This CDR3 has 16 amino acids. In germline, CDR1 is SGHRS, CDR2 YFSETQ. Trimming shortened V by 4 bases and J by 0 bases, and 13 bases separated the two germline ends.

The V call is TRBV28, the J call TRBJ2-1; the D is unclear. The DNA matches TRBJ2-7 better at its end, which makes the J call doubtful. Germline V gene data show CDR1 as MDHEN and CDR2 as SYDVKM. CDR3 length: 16 amino acids. The CDR3 bases are TGTGCCAGCAGCCGATACCCTTCGAGCTCCTACAATGAGCAGTACTTC. Protein product: CASSRYPSSSYNEQYF.

The table lists this clonotype with a few counts. In nucleotides, the CDR3 is TGTGCCAGCAGCCCCAACAGGGAAATATGGGAAAAACTGTTTTTT. This encodes CASSPNREIWEKLFF. The V gene is TRBV7-2, the J gene TRBJ1-4, with a tentative D call TRBD1 (6 bases). V was clipped by 5 bases and J by 8 bases, with 18 bases between them. Germline V gives CDR1 SGHTA, CDR2 FQGNSA. The CDR3 length is 15 residues.

The chain carries TRBV28 and TRBJ2-2, with 10 bases that match TRBD2. The junction had 3 bases not matched to a gene; V was cut back by 3 bases and J by 5 bases. Germline CDR1 and CDR2: MDHEN and SYDVKM. The CDR3 length is 15 residues. DNA of the CDR3: TGTGCCAGCAGTTTCCAAGCGGGGGGGACCGGGGAGCTGTTTTTT. Amino acid sequence: CASSFQAGGTGELFF.

The rearrangement uses TRBV20-1 and TRBJ2-3; 7 bases map to TRBD1. CDR1 and CDR2 (germline): DFQATT, SNEGSKA (reference sequence). Trimming at V came to 5 bases and at J to 2 bases, leaving 7 bases not matched to a gene. The CDR3 has 14 amino acids. CDR3 protein: CSAARDRATDTQYF. Here the CDR3 DNA reads TGCAGTGCTGCCCGGGACAGAGCCACAGATACGCAGTATTTT.

The chain combines TRBV11-2 with TRBJ1-6; D is ambiguous. Germline V gene sequence: CDR1 SGHAT, CDR2 FQNNGV. Trimming pared 1 base from V and 9 bases from J, leaving 13 bases between. The CDR3 consists of 15 residues. The CDR3 DNA reads as TGTGCCAGCAGCTTAGGACCGGGTTTGAGTTCACCCCTCCACTTT. This encodes CASSLGPGLSSPLHF.

V and J are TRBV27 and TRBJ2-5; possible D gene TRBD1, 5 bases. Germline CDR1 and CDR2: MNHEY and SMNVEV (reference sequence). CDR3 length: 13 residues. Trimming left V 5 bases short and J 5 bases short, with 12 bases between. CDR3 sequence (DNA): TGTGCCAGCAGTACCCCTAGACAGGAGACCCAGTACTTC. Amino acid sequence: CASSTPRQETQYF.

This chain joins TRBV27 and TRBJ1-1; a weak D match, TRBD1 (5 bases). V lost 7 bases, J lost 5 bases, and 17 bases lay in between. Germline V gene data show CDR1 as MNHEY and CDR2 as SMNVEV (reference sequence). The CDR3 runs to 14 residues. CDR3 amino acids: CASIRDREGTEAFF. CDR3 sequence (DNA): TGTGCCAGCATCAGGGATCGGGAGGGAACTGAAGCTTTCTTT.

The CDR3 protein is CASSLRQMYGYTF. The CDR3 DNA sequence: TGTGCCAGCAGCTTACGACAGATGTATGGCTACACCTTC. The chain combines TRBV7-2 with TRBJ1-2; TRBD1 is a possible D gene (5 bases). V lost 2 bases to trimming and J lost 5 bases, with 9 bases between them. CDR3 length equals 13 residues. Germline-derived CDR1 and CDR2 are SGHTA and FQGNSA.

The CDR3 region has the DNA TGTGCCTCAAGAGGGGATACTCAGCCCCAGCATTTT. Translating gives CASRGDTQPQHF. The chain has TRBV12-3 or TRBV12-4 and TRBJ1-5; a weak D match, TRBD1 (5 bases). The CDR3 runs 12 residues. Trimming left V 11 bases short and J 6 bases short, with 14 bases between.

The rearrangement uses TRBV14 and TRBJ1-6; D gene uncertain. This CDR3 comprises 15 residues. V gave up 1 base and J gave up 3 bases, with 7 bases separating them. CDR1 SGHDN and CDR2 FVKESK come from the germline V gene. The CDR3 DNA is TGTGCCAGCAGCCAAGCGGGCGTCTATAATTCACCCCTCCACTTT. This gives the protein CASSQAGVYNSPLHF.